This is a list of T cell receptor beta chains from one sample in a study of monozygotic twins with inflammatory bowel disease. After re-calling the 5' RACE reads, TCRdb lists one entry per CDR3 protein, DNA absent. Its table lists over 110,000 distinct CDR3 sequences. Material for sequencing was blood. These receptors came from a human donor with ulcerative colitis or Crohn's disease, or a healthy co-twin of an affected twin (not recorded which). CDR3s include the opening cysteine and the closing phenylalanine or tryptophan. Each record gives: V gene, J gene, CDR3 protein.

TRBV14	TRBJ1-3	CASSQLLGQGAYSGNTIYF
TRBV21-1	TRBJ2-1	CARGDTGVHRSYNEQFF
TRBV20-1	TRBJ1-1	CSARETTGRDTEAFF
TRBV4-2	TRBJ2-1	CASSHGSSGGLSYNEQFF
TRBV5-1	TRBJ2-1	CASSLGTFSYNEQFF
TRBV5-1	TRBJ2-2	CASSLELAGIGELFF
TRBV16	TRBJ2-3	CASSPWRDTDTQYF
TRBV4-1	TRBJ2-1	CASSLGGAVSYNEQFF
TRBV6-2/TRBV6-3	TRBJ1-6	CASLRDIYSPLHF
TRBV10-3	TRBJ1-1	CAIKGDTEAFF
TRBV18	TRBJ1-4	CASSPMDSATNEKLFF
TRBV6-1	TRBJ2-5	CASSQGGGTIQETQYF
TRBV18	TRBJ1-2	CASSPILPETGSYGYTF
TRBV4-2	TRBJ1-5	CASSSPEYNQPQHF
TRBV29-1	TRBJ2-7	CSVPSGGYEQYF
TRBV19	TRBJ1-5	CASSPRPTEVSNQPQHF
TRBV11-2	TRBJ1-3	CASRHSVLPSSGNTIYF
TRBV18	TRBJ2-1	CASSPWTGVDNEQFF
TRBV7-2	TRBJ2-7	CASSYGRLSYEQYF
TRBV15	TRBJ1-1	CATSTSGGPKAFF
TRBV7-9	TRBJ2-1	CASSYHLSGYNEQFF
TRBV5-1	TRBJ1-1	CASSLMVQGLNTEAFF
TRBV6-4	TRBJ2-3	CASSEQDTQYF
TRBV7-2	TRBJ1-3	CASSTGTGGGDSGNTIYF
TRBV6-1	TRBJ2-5	CASPRGGDRDQETQYF
TRBV5-4	TRBJ1-4	CASSQGGTTNEKLFF
TRBV29-1	TRBJ2-7	CSVEQRGGDTYEQYF
TRBV20-1	TRBJ2-2	CSARRDRWTGELFF
TRBV20-1	TRBJ2-2	CSARDMKNTGELFF
TRBV7-6	TRBJ2-3	CASSLGAGQGTDTQYF
TRBV19	TRBJ1-5	CASSTRGNQPQHF
TRBV5-1	TRBJ2-1	CASSLAGPRTEQFF
TRBV7-8	TRBJ1-4	CASSFTGGVGEKLFF
TRBV7-2	TRBJ2-3	CASSPRGVGFTDTQYF
TRBV10-3	TRBJ2-5	CAISEGYSQETQYF
TRBV7-2	TRBJ2-1	CASSIGQGEYNEQFF
TRBV4-3	TRBJ1-6	CASSATGENSPLHF
TRBV18	TRBJ1-1	CASSPPNTLNTEAFF
TRBV20-1	TRBJ2-2	CSARELGQFTGELFF
TRBV2	TRBJ2-2	CASRFHQGTGELFF
TRBV5-1	TRBJ2-3	CASSLDSGGAGDTQYF
TRBV6-5	TRBJ2-1	CASSYRGTGSSDEQFF
TRBV20-1	TRBJ1-2	CSAFLTGTNYGYTF
TRBV5-4	TRBJ2-7	CASSLEGSGWNEQYF